Below, 23 T cell receptor beta chains from the same sample are listed, as sequenced in a study of immune evolution from preneoplasia to lung adenocarcinoma. Method: immunoSEQ multiplex PCR; TCRdb's copy keeps in-frame clones and lacks some. The sample yields about 6,500 clones, around 70% seen once. Input material: FFPE lung adenocarcinoma in situ tissue. The receptors were gathered from a donor older than 65 with lung adenocarcinoma.

This chain joins TRBV28 and TRBJ1-5, with D perhaps TRBD1 (5 bases). The CDR3 runs to 15 residues. The germline V gene encodes CDR1 MDHEN and CDR2 SYDVKM. Trimming cost V 7 bases and J 2 bases, with 15 bases left between them. The CDR3 sequence: CASNSGGWGNQPQHF. CDR3 coding DNA: TGTGCCAGCAACTCGGGGGGTTGGGGCAATCAGCCCCAGCATTTT.

The V and J genes are TRBV10-2 and TRBJ1-2, with D unresolved. The germline gives CDR1 WSHSY, CDR2 SAAADI. The ends were cut back, 3 bases at V and 6 bases at J, with 5 bases in the middle. The CDR3 runs to 11 residues. CDR3: CASSDADGYTF. In nucleotides, the CDR3 is TGCGCCAGCAGTGACGCCGATGGCTACACCTTC.

The J gene is TRBJ2-5, the V gene TRBV7-3; D is possibly TRBD2 (7 bases). CDR1 and CDR2 from the germline V gene are SGHTA and FQGTGA. Trimming shortened V by 5 bases and J by 5 bases, and 18 bases separated the two germline ends. This CDR3 has 15 residues. The CDR3 region has the DNA TGTGCCAGCAGCCCTGACGGGGGGCGTCGGGAGACCCAGTACTTC. Protein product: CASSPDGGRRETQYF.

This rearrangement joins TRBV6-1 to TRBJ1-4, with D possibly TRBD1 on 6 matching bases. CDR3 length: 15 residues. V was pared by 7 bases and J by 4 bases, with 16 bases between. The germline gives CDR1 MNHNS, CDR2 SASEGT. CDR3 nucleotides: TGTGCCAGCACCCCCCCTGGGGGCCTTAATGAAAAACTGTTTTTT. Amino acid sequence: CASTPPGGLNEKLFF.

This clone has only one observation. This sequence joins TRBV19 and TRBJ1-5, with 9 positions matching TRBD1. The V and J ends lost 6 bases and 3 bases, in that order; junction bases with no gene match: 6. CDR1 and CDR2 (germline): LNHDA, SQIVND (reference sequence). This CDR3 comprises 15 residues. CDR3 amino acids: CASSTGQGINQPQHF. The CDR3 DNA sequence: TGTGCCAGTAGCACCGGACAGGGGATCAATCAGCCCCAGCATTTT.

The chain carries TRBV6-6 and TRBJ1-2; 8 nucleotides match TRBD1. The trim removed 6 bases at V and 3 bases at J, leaving 3 bases unmatched. CDR1 and CDR2 from the germline V gene are MNHNY and SVGAGI (reference sequence). The CDR3 length is 13 residues. For the CDR3, the DNA is TGTGCCAGCAGGGACAGGGCGTACTATGGCTACACCTTC. This translates into CASRDRAYYGYTF.

The V gene is TRBV7-9, the J gene TRBJ1-3; TRBD1 aligns across 9 bases. Unmatched junction bases numbered 5, after V lost 1 base and J lost 4 bases. The germline V gene encodes CDR1 SEHNR and CDR2 FQNEAQ (reference sequence). CDR3 length equals 16 residues. In DNA form, the CDR3 reads TGTGCCAGCAGCTTAGTGGCAGGACAGGGGGGAAACACCATATATTTT. The encoded protein is CASSLVAGQGGNTIYF.

The chain uses TRBV20-1 and TRBJ1-1; 7 nucleotides line up with TRBD1. This CDR3 region has 11 residues. V was clipped by 5 bases and J by 6 bases; unmatched bases: 3. Looked up from germline, CDR1 is DFQATT and CDR2 is SNEGSKA (reference sequence). The CDR3 DNA reads TGCAGTGCTTCTACAGGGGCTGAAGCTTTCTTT. Its translation: CSASTGAEAFF.

This chain joins TRBV28 and TRBJ1-3, with D maybe TRBD1 (6 bases). CDR1 and CDR2 (germline): MDHEN, SYDVKM. V was cut by 2 bases and J by 4 bases, with 18 bases left in between. The CDR3 covers 17 residues. CDR3: CASSLPYGGATGNTIYF. CDR3 coding DNA: TGTGCCAGCAGTTTACCCTACGGGGGGGCTACAGGAAACACCATATATTTT. Looking up the rest from reference TRBV28 and TRBJ1-3 gives the full variable domain: DVKVTQSSRYLVKRTGEKVFLECVQDMDHENMFWYRQDPGLGLRLIYFSYDVKMKEKGDIPEGYSVSREKKERFSLILESASTNQTSMYLCASSLPYGGATGNTIYFGEGSWLTVV.

This clone was counted only a few times. V usage is TRBV2 and J usage is TRBJ2-7; D ambiguous. The CDR3 contains 10 residues. Per germline, CDR1 SNHLY and CDR2 FYNNEI. Trimming removed 7 bases from V and 5 bases from J, with 6 bases in between. CDR3 amino acids: CASMLDEQYF. The DNA of the CDR3 is TGTGCCAGCATGCTGGACGAGCAGTACTTC.

This clone was seen only a few times. The V gene is TRBV6-1, the J gene TRBJ1-6; TRBD1 might be the D (5 bases). The CDR3 covers 13 residues. In germline, CDR1 is MNHNS, CDR2 SASEGT. V was trimmed by 4 bases and J by 10 bases, leaving 11 bases between them. This CDR3 is CASSGQWPSPLHF. In nucleotides, the CDR3 is TGTGCCAGCAGTGGACAGTGGCCGTCACCCCTCCACTTT.

The rearrangement joins TRBV6-5 to TRBJ1-1, with a weak D call TRBD1 (6 bases). This CDR3 contains 14 residues. CDR1 and CDR2 from the germline V gene are MNHEY and SVGAGI. Trimming cost V 7 bases and J 6 bases, with 18 bases left between them. The CDR3 nucleotides are TGTGCCAGCATCGGATCTGGGGGCTTCCCTGAAGCTTTCTTT. Its translation is CASIGSGGFPEAFF.

The chain is built from TRBV18 and TRBJ1-2, with D unclear. There are 14 residues in the CDR3. CDR1 is KGHSH and CDR2 is LQKENI in the germline V gene. The V gene lost 2 bases and the J gene lost 3 bases, with 10 bases spanning the gap. The CDR3 nucleotides are TGTGCCAGCTCACCAGTCGCGTCAGACTATGGCTACACCTTC. Its translation is CASSPVASDYGYTF. The entire variable domain, with the rest obtained from reference TRBV18 and TRBJ1-2, is as follows: NAGVMQNPRHLVRRRGQEARLRCSPMKGHSHVYWYRQLPEEGLKFMVYLQKENIIDESGMPKERFSAEFPKEGPSILRIQQVVRGDSAAYFCASSPVASDYGYTFGSGTRLTVV.

The V gene is TRBV5-4, the J gene TRBJ2-1; 8 bases fit TRBD2. V trimming: 4 bases; J trimming: 5 bases; junction bases outside the gene matches: 8. The germline V gene encodes CDR1 SGHNT and CDR2 YYREEE (reference sequence). The CDR3 is 15 amino acids. CDR3 DNA sequence: TGTGCCAGCAGCCGTCCCGGGACTAGGAACAATGAGCAGTTCTTC. This codes for CASSRPGTRNNEQFF.

For this clone: Its ends do not fully match the called genes, so a read error is possible. The V and J genes are TRBV7-3 and TRBJ2-3; 13 bases match TRBD2. Germline CDR1 is SGHTA and CDR2 is FQGTGA. The CDR3 loop spans 15 amino acids. This CDR3 reads CASSATSGRSDTQYF. CDR3 DNA sequence: TGCGCCAGCAGCGCGACTAGCGGGAGGTCAGATACGCAGTATTTT.

The genes are TRBV2 and TRBJ1-2; the D gene is possibly TRBD1 (6 bases). There are 15 residues in the CDR3. From germline, CDR1 is SNHLY and CDR2 FYNNEI. V lost 0 bases, J lost 5 bases, and 13 bases lay in between. CDR3 sequence: CASSEAQGTYYGYTF. The CDR3 DNA is TGTGCCAGCAGTGAAGCCCAGGGGACCTATTATGGCTACACCTTC.

The chain recombines TRBV6-6 with TRBJ2-7, with D possibly matching TRBD1 (5 bases). CDR3 length equals 10 residues. The V end lost 10 bases, the J end lost 6 bases, and 10 bases lay between the germline ends. CDR1 is MNHNY, CDR2 SVGAGI, per germline (reference sequence). CDR3 nucleotides: TGTGCCACCCAAAGGGGCGAGCAGTACTTC. This encodes CATQRGEQYF.

This clone was seen only once. The chain carries TRBV4-1 and TRBJ1-3; 7 bases are shared with TRBD1. This CDR3 comprises 17 residues. After removal of 4 bases from V and 4 bases from J, the junction contained 13 bases not matched to a gene. The V gene's germline CDR1 is MGHRA and CDR2 YSYEKL. The CDR3 region is CASSREQRTGGGNTIYF. For the CDR3, the DNA is TGCGCCAGCAGCCGCGAACAGAGGACAGGTGGGGGAAACACCATATATTTT.

As to this clone: The sample contains more than one DNA sequence encoding this CDR3. This rearrangement joins TRBV18 to TRBJ2-7; TRBD1 might be the D (5 bases). Trimming stripped 2 bases from V and 1 base from J, with 12 bases between. The CDR3 consists of 15 residues. Germline values: CDR1 KGHSH, CDR2 LQKENI. This CDR3 is CASSPWGTSSYEQYF. Written as DNA, the CDR3 is TGTGCCAGCTCACCATGGGGCACTTCATCCTACGAGCAGTACTTC. Variable domain in full (rest from reference TRBV18 and TRBJ2-7): NAGVMQNPRHLVRRRGQEARLRCSPMKGHSHVYWYRQLPEEGLKFMVYLQKENIIDESGMPKERFSAEFPKEGPSILRIQQVVRGDSAAYFCASSPWGTSSYEQYFGPGTRLTVT.

This chain connects TRBV2 to TRBJ2-7, with TRBD2 as a possible D gene (5 bases). This CDR3 has 12 amino acids. CDR1 is SNHLY and CDR2 is FYNNEI in the germline V gene. CDR3: CAIEGPLKGQYF. CDR3 in DNA: TGTGCAATTGAGGGCCCTCTTAAGGGGCAGTACTTC.

This rearrangement joins TRBV7-8 to TRBJ1-6; D remains unclear. The CDR3 loop spans 17 amino acids. V was shortened by 5 bases and J by 7 bases, with 21 bases between the two germline ends. Germline lookup yields CDR1 SGHVS and CDR2 FQNEAQ. The CDR3 nucleotides read TGTGCCAGCAGCCCCTTGGACGGCCACCCTATGAATTCACCCCTCCACTTT. Translation: CASSPLDGHPMNSPLHF.

The CDR3 here is CASSLGGSGSGNTIYF. DNA of the CDR3: TGTGCCAGCAGCTTAGGTGGTAGTGGCTCTGGAAACACCATATATTTT. This rearrangement joins TRBV11-3 to TRBJ1-3; no definite D call. Trimming stripped 1 base from V and 0 bases from J, with 10 bases between. The CDR3 loop spans 16 amino acids. Germline assignment: CDR1 SGHNT and CDR2 YENEEA.

The chain joins TRBV30 to TRBJ1-2; 9 bases are a match to TRBD1. The J segment lost 4 bases and the V segment lost 4 bases, leaving 7 bases of the junction unmatched. The CDR3 has 14 amino acids. Germline V gives CDR1 GTSNPN, CDR2 SVGIG (reference sequence). The CDR3 DNA reads as TGTGCCTGGAAATTGGGACAGGGACCCTATGGCTACACCTTC. Translated: CAWKLGQGPYGYTF.